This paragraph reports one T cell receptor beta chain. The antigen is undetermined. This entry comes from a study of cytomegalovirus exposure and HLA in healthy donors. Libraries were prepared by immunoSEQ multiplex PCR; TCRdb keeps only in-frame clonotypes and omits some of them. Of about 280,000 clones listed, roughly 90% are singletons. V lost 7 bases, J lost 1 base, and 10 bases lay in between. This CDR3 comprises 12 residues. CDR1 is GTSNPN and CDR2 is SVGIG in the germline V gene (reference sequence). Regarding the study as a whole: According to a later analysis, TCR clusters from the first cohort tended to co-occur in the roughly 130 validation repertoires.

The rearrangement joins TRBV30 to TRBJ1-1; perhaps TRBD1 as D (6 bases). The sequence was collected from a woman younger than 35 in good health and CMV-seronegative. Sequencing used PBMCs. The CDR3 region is CAYGTWNTEAFF. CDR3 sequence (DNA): TGTGCCTACGGGACATGGAACACTGAAGCTTTCTTT.